These 27 T cell receptor beta chains originate from one sample sequenced in a study of human T cells and chemical hapten exposure. TCRdb re-called the RACE reads through MiXCR, storing one row per CDR3 protein. The sample carries about 120,000 distinct CDR3 sequences, roughly 13% recorded once. This sample's time point: patch test 1, 2 weeks after DPC sensitization. Specified treatment: therapeutic diphenylcyclopropenone sensitization with weekly scalp DPC. The sample in question was whole blood, obtained in connection with sensitization to the hapten diphenylcyclopropenone (DPC). Receptors were obtained from a young man with alopecia areata. Some clones in this sample may be carry-over from other donors' samples.

This clonotype was found a few times. CDR3 amino acids: CASSSTGQGGEQFF. In DNA form, the CDR3 reads TGTGCCAGCAGCTCAACGGGACAGGGCGGTGAGCAGTTCTTC. The genes are TRBV9 and TRBJ2-1; 9 nucleotides agree with TRBD1. The V and J ends lost 4 bases and 9 bases, in that order; junction bases with no gene match: 8. This CDR3 has 14 residues. Germline V CDR1 and CDR2: SGDLS, YYNGEE.

The chain couples TRBV7-9 to TRBJ1-1; TRBD1 might be the D (6 bases). The germline V and J ends were trimmed by 2 bases and 8 bases, with 9 bases remaining between them. This CDR3 comprises 12 residues. From germline, CDR1 is SEHNR and CDR2 FQNEAQ (reference sequence). The CDR3 bases are TGTGCCAGCAGCTTATCCACAGGGGAAGCTTTCTTT. Protein sequence: CASSLSTGEAFF.

This chain connects TRBV5-1 to TRBJ1-5, with unresolved D. Germline assignment: CDR1 SGHRS and CDR2 YFSETQ. Deletions cut 0 bases from V and 0 bases from J, with 7 bases between. The CDR3 sequence is 15 residues long. Written as DNA, the CDR3 is TGCGCCAGCAGCTTGGTACCCGATAGCAATCAGCCCCAGCATTTT. Its translation: CASSLVPDSNQPQHF.

The chain recombines TRBV2 with TRBJ2-5; perhaps TRBD1 as D (6 bases). Germline CDR1 and CDR2: SNHLY and FYNNEI. V dropped 3 bases and J dropped 0 bases, with 11 bases sitting between them. The CDR3 consists of 15 residues. CDR3 nucleotides: TGTGCCAGCAGTGAGGGGCAGGGGTACCAAGAGACCCAGTACTTC. The encoded protein is CASSEGQGYQETQYF.

On this clonotype: A read error may produce the germline difference seen at one junction end. This sequence joins TRBV29-1 and TRBJ2-2; no definite D call. The CDR3 has 12 amino acids. The germline V gene has CDR1 SQVTM and CDR2 ANQGSEA. CDR3 in amino acids: CSAEINTGELFF. As DNA, the CDR3 is TGCAGCGCTGAAATAAACACCGGGGAGCTGTTTTTT.

This clonotype is labeled medium-sized. V gene TRBV18 combines with J gene TRBJ1-5, with a weak D call TRBD1 (6 bases). Germline V gives CDR1 KGHSH, CDR2 LQKENI. This CDR3 has 14 residues. V was shortened by 4 bases and J by 6 bases, with 13 bases between the two germline ends. The CDR3 reads CASSQAQGSQPQHF. The CDR3 DNA follows: TGTGCCAGCTCACAAGCCCAGGGGAGTCAGCCCCAGCATTTT.

There are a few counts of this clonotype. The chain employs TRBV10-2 and TRBJ2-1; tentative D call: TRBD2 (7 bases). CDR3 length: 15 amino acids. V was cut by 4 bases and J by 3 bases, with 13 bases left in between. Germline CDR1 WSHSY, CDR2 SAAADI. CDR3 protein: CASSASGGLYNEQFF. CDR3 bases: TGCGCCAGCAGTGCCTCCGGGGGGCTCTACAATGAGCAGTTCTTC.

The rearrangement uses TRBV27 and TRBJ2-1; D is perhaps TRBD2 (5 bases). CDR1 is MNHEY, CDR2 SMNVEV, per germline (reference sequence). The CDR3 covers 14 residues. The germline V and J ends were trimmed by 7 bases and 4 bases, with 14 bases remaining between them. The CDR3 nucleotides are TGTGCCAGCAAGTGGACTGCTCAATACAATGAGCAGTTCTTC. Translating it yields CASKWTAQYNEQFF.

The rearrangement uses TRBV3-1 and TRBJ1-4, with a possible D match to TRBD1 (5 bases). The CDR3 spans 16 residues. Germline V gene data show CDR1 as LGHDT and CDR2 as YNNKEL (reference sequence). V lost 0 bases and J lost 8, with 16 bases in between. For the CDR3, the DNA is TGTGCCAGCAGCCAAGATGGGACGCGAAGAAGGGAAAAACTGTTTTTT. Its protein is CASSQDGTRRREKLFF. Variable domain in full (rest from reference TRBV3-1 and TRBJ1-4): DTAVSQTPKYLVTQMGNDKSIKCEQNLGHDTMYWYKQDSKKFLKIMFSYNNKELIINETVPNRFSPKSPDKAHLNLHINSLELGDSAVYFCASSQDGTRRREKLFFGSGTQLSVL.

This clonotype was counted between two and nine times. V gene TRBV28 combines with J gene TRBJ2-7; D is unresolved. The CDR3 sequence is 13 residues long. Trimming pared 7 bases from V and 9 bases from J, leaving 19 bases between. In germline, CDR1 is MDHEN, CDR2 SYDVKM. CDR3 sequence: CASTTDGYNGQYF. CDR3 coding DNA: TGTGCCAGCACCACCGACGGATATAATGGGCAGTACTTC.

The CDR3 nucleotides read TGTGCCAGCAGCGCCATGGAGAACACTGAAGCTTTCTTT. Amino acid sequence: CASSAMENTEAFF. The gene calls are TRBV7-3 and TRBJ1-1; D call uncertain. Germline-derived CDR1 and CDR2 are SGHTA and FQGTGA. This CDR3 is built from 13 residues. V was trimmed by 5 bases and J by 1 base, leaving 8 bases between them. Drawing the rest from reference TRBV7-3 and TRBJ1-1, the complete variable domain is GAGVSQTPSNKVTEKGKYVELRCDPISGHTALYWYRQSLGQGPEFLIYFQGTGAADDSGLPNDRFFAVRPEGSVSTLKIQRTERGDSAVYLCASSAMENTEAFFGQGTRLTVV.

The CDR3 protein is CASSYSKVPGTEAFF. DNA of the CDR3: TGTGCCAGCAGTTACTCCAAGGTTCCTGGCACTGAAGCTTTCTTT. The rearrangement uses TRBV6-2 or TRBV6-3 and TRBJ1-1; D not resolved. The CDR3 consists of 15 residues. Per the germline V gene, CDR1 is MNHEY and CDR2 is SVGEGT. V lost 0 bases to trimming and J lost 4 bases, with 12 bases between them.

The chain employs TRBV7-9 and TRBJ2-3, with 7 bases aligning to TRBD1. CDR1 SEHNR and CDR2 FQNEAQ come from the germline V gene (reference sequence). The J segment lost 0 bases and the V segment lost 3 bases, leaving 3 bases of the junction unmatched. This CDR3 spans 15 amino acids. CDR3 nucleotide sequence: TGTGCCAGCAGCTTCGAGGGGGCGAGCACAGATACGCAGTATTTT. Translated, it gives CASSFEGASTDTQYF.

This chain uses TRBV9 with TRBJ2-2, with 8 bases matching TRBD1. Germline trimming cut 4 bases from V and 4 bases from J; bases unmatched to any gene: 6. Germline V gene data show CDR1 as SGDLS and CDR2 as YYNGEE. CDR3 size: 15 residues. The CDR3 loop reads CASSPWTGSTGELFF. In DNA form, the CDR3 reads TGTGCCAGCAGCCCTTGGACAGGGAGCACCGGGGAGCTGTTTTTT. The variable domain in full, completed from reference TRBV9 and TRBJ2-2, reads DSGVTQTPKHLITATGQRVTLRCSPRSGDLSVYWYQQSLDQGLQFLIQYYNGEERAKGNILERFSAQQFPDLHSELNLSSLELGDSALYFCASSPWTGSTGELFFGEGSRLTVL.

This clonotype was counted ten times or more. The chain recombines TRBV18 with TRBJ1-1, with 8 bases identical to TRBD1. The V and J ends lost 3 bases and 5 bases, in that order; junction bases with no gene match: 8. Per germline, CDR1 KGHSH and CDR2 LQKENI. This CDR3 spans 15 amino acids. CDR3 nucleotides: TGTGCCAGCTCACCGTGGACAGGGCAGAAGACTGAAGCTTTCTTT. It yields the protein CASSPWTGQKTEAFF.

The chain carries TRBV6-5 and TRBJ1-4; no reliable D call. V lost 1 base and J lost 8, with 14 bases in between. This CDR3 has 15 residues. Germline V gives CDR1 MNHEY, CDR2 SVGAGI. The CDR3 DNA reads as TGTGCCAGCAGTTACTTCCCTCTAGGAGGCGAAAAACTGTTTTTT. Its protein product is CASSYFPLGGEKLFF.

This sequence joins TRBV12-3 or TRBV12-4 and TRBJ1-2; TRBD1 might be the D (6 bases). Trimming removed 3 bases at V and 3 bases at J, with 11 bases between. The CDR3 has 14 residues. Written as DNA, the CDR3 is TGTGCCAGCAGTTTGTCGGGGGCGGACTATGGCTACACCTTC. Translated, it gives CASSLSGADYGYTF.

This clonotype was found a few times. The chain recombines TRBV28 with TRBJ1-3; 9 bases line up with TRBD1. Trimming at V came to 6 bases and at J to 4 bases, leaving 13 bases not matched to a gene. The CDR3 consists of 17 residues. Germline lookup yields CDR1 MDHEN and CDR2 SYDVKM. The CDR3 protein is CASRPTPGTGTGNTIYF. The CDR3 coding sequence is TGTGCCAGCAGGCCCACCCCCGGGACAGGGACAGGAAACACCATATATTTT.

This clonotype was seen a few times. This chain connects TRBV7-9 to TRBJ2-1; a possible D gene is TRBD2 (6 bases). This CDR3 has 17 residues. Germline values: CDR1 SEHNR, CDR2 FQNEAQ (reference sequence). V lost 5 bases and J lost 2, with 19 bases in between. The DNA for the CDR3 is TGTGCCAGCAGCACTCACGATAGGCGGGGCACCTACAATGAGCAGTTCTTC. As protein: CASSTHDRRGTYNEQFF.

This clonotype turned up a few times. J is TRBJ2-3 and V is TRBV25-1, with D perhaps matching TRBD2 (5 bases). Trimming pared 6 bases from V and 6 bases from J, leaving 22 bases between. Germline V gives CDR1 MGHDK, CDR2 SYGVNS. This CDR3 comprises 16 residues. The CDR3 sequence is CASRGIGVAFADTQYF. CDR3 DNA sequence: TGTGCCAGCAGAGGAATCGGGGTAGCTTTCGCCGATACGCAGTATTTT.

The rearrangement uses TRBV29-1 and TRBJ2-5, with 9 bases that match TRBD1. V lost 7 bases to trimming and J lost 0 bases; unmatched junction nucleotides: 3. The CDR3 is 13 residues long. Germline loops: CDR1 SQVTM, CDR2 ANQGSEA. CDR3 loop: CSGTGGYQETQYF. CDR3 sequence (DNA): TGCAGCGGCACAGGGGGCTACCAAGAGACCCAGTACTTC.

This clonotype was recorded a few times. The chain has TRBV20-1 and TRBJ2-2; TRBD1 matches 7 bases. Unmatched junction bases numbered 11, after V lost 1 base and J lost 6 bases. The germline CDR1 and CDR2 sequences are DFQATT and SNEGSKA (reference sequence). This CDR3 region has 16 residues. The CDR3 spells CSARAADREFSGELFF. The CDR3 DNA reads TGCAGTGCTAGAGCTGCAGACAGGGAGTTTTCCGGGGAGCTGTTTTTT.

This clonotype was detected only a few times. The chain uses TRBV7-8 and TRBJ2-7; the D gene could be TRBD1 or TRBD2 (5 bases each). Trimming cost V 3 bases and J 3 bases, with 9 bases left between them. The CDR3 contains 13 residues. In germline, CDR1 is SGHVS, CDR2 FQNEAQ. The chain's CDR3 is CASSLMGDYEQYV. In DNA, the CDR3 is TGTGCCAGCAGCTTGATGGGGGACTACGAGCAGTACGTC.

The chain carries TRBV5-5 and TRBJ1-1; D not certain. CDR1 and CDR2 from the germline V gene are SGHKS and YYEKEE (reference sequence). Trimming removed 2 bases from V and 1 base from J, with 6 bases in between. The CDR3 contains 13 residues. The CDR3 loop is CASSFQWNTEAFF. CDR3 bases: TGTGCCAGCAGCTTCCAGTGGAACACTGAAGCTTTCTTT.

This clonotype was recorded many times. The CDR3 loop is CASSTQLAGGIYEQYF. In DNA form, the CDR3 reads TGTGCCAGCAGCACCCAACTAGCGGGGGGGATCTACGAGCAGTACTTC. The V gene is TRBV5-5, the J gene TRBJ2-7; 13 nucleotides match TRBD2. CDR1 is SGHKS, CDR2 YYEKEE, per germline (reference sequence). V lost 4 bases to trimming and J lost 3 bases; unmatched junction nucleotides: 7. CDR3 length: 16 amino acids.

This clonotype appeared a few times. The rearrangement links TRBV7-2 to TRBJ2-2; D gene unclear. Germline V CDR1 and CDR2: SGHTA, FQGNSA. CDR3 length: 12 residues. The germline V and J ends were trimmed by 5 bases and 3 bases, with 4 bases remaining between them. The CDR3 protein is CASSIYTGELFF. For the CDR3, the DNA is TGTGCCAGCAGCATCTACACCGGGGAGCTGTTTTTT.

The rearrangement joins TRBV11-2 to TRBJ2-4; the D is unclear. The CDR3 runs to 15 residues. Trimming left V 5 bases short and J 0 bases short, with 11 bases between. The germline gives CDR1 SGHAT, CDR2 FQNNGV. The CDR3 loop is CASSTGPAAKNIQYF. The CDR3, as DNA: TGTGCCAGCAGCACGGGCCCCGCAGCCAAAAACATTCAGTACTTC.